This T cell receptor (beta chain) was sequenced in a study of control samples from healthy donors and cancer patients. The method was immunoSEQ multiplex PCR; TCRdb's version includes in-frame clones alone and lacks a portion of them. This table holds about 170,000 clones, roughly 91% found once. The CDR3 has 16 amino acids. V dropped 4 bases and J dropped 4 bases, with 16 bases sitting between them. Germline CDR1 and CDR2: SEHNR and FQNEAQ (reference sequence). This sequence joins TRBV7-9 and TRBJ1-4; D might be TRBD1 (6 bases). Sequencing was carried out using blood. The source is a woman aged 25 to 39 in good health. CDR3 bases: TGTGCCAGCAGCTCACCTACAGGGCGAATTAATGAAAAACTGTTTTTT. This sequence encodes CASSSPTGRINEKLFF.